Shown below are 11 T cell receptor beta chains from a single sample sequenced in a study of T cells in Graves' hyperthyroidism and ophthalmopathy. TCR beta CDR3 regions were amplified from RNA transcripts. First-round RT-PCR of the TCR CDR3 relied on the HTBI primer set. TCRdb re-derived calls from the multiplex PCR reads in MiXCR, one entry per CDR3 protein. The repertoire includes hundreds of thousands of distinct CDR3 sequences, 45% of them detected once, and roughly 6.5% sits in the top ten. The sequencing input was peripheral blood or thyroid tissue (not recorded which). Receptors originate from an adult man with Graves' disease, either hyperthyroidism or ophthalmopathy (not recorded which).

This chain joins TRBV9 and TRBJ2-7, with 9 bases matching TRBD2. Trimming at V came to 5 bases and at J to 1 base, leaving 4 bases not matched to a gene. Germline lookup yields CDR1 SGDLS and CDR2 YYNGEE. The CDR3 is 14 residues long. As DNA, the CDR3 is TGTGCCAGCAGGCCTAGCGGGAAATCCTACGAGCAGTACTTC. Translating it yields CASRPSGKSYEQYF.

J is TRBJ1-3 and V is TRBV7-9, with D maybe TRBD1 (5 bases). This CDR3 contains 15 residues. Germline CDR1 reads SEHNR; CDR2 reads FQNEAQ (reference sequence). Between the trimmed V and J ends, which lost 5 bases and 3 bases, there was a span of 14 bases. The CDR3 loop is CASSRSGTDGNTIYF. The DNA for the CDR3 is TGTGCCAGCAGCCGATCCGGGACGGATGGAAACACCATATATTTT.

Notes on this clonotype: A much larger clonotype is one base distant, so this may be a read error. V gene TRBV20-1 combines with J gene TRBJ1-2; D not certain. Germline CDR1 and CDR2: DFQATT and SNEGSKA (reference sequence). Trimming left V 3 bases short and J 4 bases short, with 9 bases between. The CDR3 contains 12 residues. This chain's CDR3 is CSASRATYGYTF. The CDR3 region has the DNA TGCAGTGCTAGTCGCGCGACCTATGGCTACACCTTC.

The chain employs TRBV12-3 or TRBV12-4 and TRBJ1-4; D gene uncertain. The CDR3 has 13 residues. With 8 bases removed from V and 6 bases from J, the gap between germline ends came to 13 bases. In DNA, the CDR3 is TGTGCCAGCTCGGGCCACCGCGATGAAAAACTGTTTTTT. It is translated as CASSGHRDEKLFF.

This chain links TRBV20-1 with TRBJ1-3; D call uncertain. The germline V gene encodes CDR1 DFQATT and CDR2 SNEGSKA (reference sequence). V was pared by 3 bases and J by 4 bases, with 10 bases between. CDR3 length equals 13 residues. The CDR3 DNA follows: TGCAGTGCTAGTGCTGGTTCGGGAAACACCATATATTTT. Protein sequence: CSASAGSGNTIYF.

This clonotype was recorded at least ten times. The rearrangement links TRBV7-9 to TRBJ1-1; no definite D call. There are 12 residues in the CDR3. Germline V gene lookup returns CDR1 SEHNR and CDR2 FQNEAQ (reference sequence). V gave up 3 bases and J gave up 6 bases, with 8 bases separating them. Here the CDR3 reads CASSLASSEAFF. In DNA form, the CDR3 reads TGTGCCAGCAGCTTGGCGTCGTCTGAAGCTTTCTTT.

This clonotype was detected ten times or more. The CDR3 loop reads CATSDPGSLGYTF. CDR3 in DNA: TGTGCCACCAGTGATCCGGGCTCCTTAGGGTACACCTTC. The chain recombines TRBV24-1 with TRBJ1-2; D gene uncertain. The CDR3 is 13 residues long. V was shortened by 3 bases and J by 11 bases, with 15 bases between the two germline ends. CDR1 is KGHDR and CDR2 is SFDVKD in the germline V gene.

The V call is TRBV2, the J call TRBJ2-7; 8 bases line up with TRBD1. J lost 3 bases, V lost 7 bases, and 5 bases had no gene match. Germline-derived CDR1 and CDR2 are SNHLY and FYNNEI. The CDR3 runs to 13 residues. The CDR3 sequence: CASTSTGGYEQYF. In DNA, the CDR3 is TGTGCCAGCACAAGTACAGGGGGCTACGAGCAGTACTTC.

V is TRBV7-8 and J is TRBJ1-1, with TRBD1 as a possible D gene (5 bases). V dropped 6 bases and J dropped 4 bases, with 15 bases sitting between them. The CDR3 has 14 residues. Germline-derived CDR1 and CDR2 are SGHVS and FQNEAQ. CDR3 DNA sequence: TGTGCCAGCAGAGCCGGGCGGGGCGGCACTGAAGCTTTCTTT. This codes for CASRAGRGGTEAFF.

The rearrangement links TRBV20-1 to TRBJ1-5; the D gene is possibly TRBD1 (6 bases). This CDR3 has 14 residues. V dropped 1 base and J dropped 4 bases, with 11 bases sitting between them. CDR1 is DFQATT and CDR2 is SNEGSKA in the germline V gene (reference sequence). In DNA, the CDR3 is TGCAGTGCTAGAGTCGGGGGCAGGAATCAGCCCCAGCATTTT. Residues: CSARVGGRNQPQHF.

This clonotype showed up just once. A read error may explain this, as a much larger clone is one base away. The chain couples TRBV10-3 to TRBJ1-2; D remains ambiguous. The CDR3 contains 15 residues. The ends were cut back, 3 bases at V and 2 bases at J, with 13 bases in the middle. CDR1 is ENHRY, CDR2 SYGVKD, per germline. The CDR3 sequence is CAISELGFGNYGYTF. DNA for the CDR3: TGTGCCATCAGTGAATTAGGTTTTGGGAACTATGGCTACACCTTC.